These T cell receptor beta chains were read from a single sample in a study of blood T cell repertoires in COVID-19. Method: immunoSEQ multiplex PCR; TCRdb's copy keeps in-frame clones and lacks some. The profile covers about 48,000 clones, with over 75% appearing a single time and under 6.5% taken by the ten largest. The sample taken for sequencing was peripheral blood. Receptor source: a man in his 70s with acute or convalescent COVID-19. Each CDR3 is given with its conserved first and last residue. A D gene is named only where the DNA matches it firmly. Expanded clones get a size class; other rows say once, few or many, or leave the size out.

V: TRBV7-8; J: TRBJ2-1; size: .; D: TRBD1; DNA: TGTGCCAGCAGCAATTGGGACAGGAACAATGAGCAGTTCTTC; CDR3: CASSNWDRNNEQFF
V: TRBV19; J: TRBJ2-2; size: .; D: TRBD1; DNA: TGTGCCAGTAGTACGCAGGGGGTTGCGACCGGGGAGCTGTTTTTT; CDR3: CASSTQGVATGELFF
V: TRBV7-2; J: TRBJ2-1; size: .; D: .; DNA: TGTGCCAGCAGCGCGGGGTACAATGAGCAGTTCTTC; CDR3: CASSAGYNEQFF
V: TRBV11-2; J: TRBJ1-1; size: once; D: TRBD1; DNA: TGTGCCAGCAGCGAGGGGGCGGGGCCGAGTTATGAAGCTTTCTTT; CDR3: CASSEGAGPSYEAFF
V: TRBV3-1/TRBV3-2; J: TRBJ2-2; size: .; D: TRBD2; DNA: TGTGCCAGCAGCTTGGGACTAGCGGGCCCCGGGGAGCTGTTTTTT; CDR3: CASSLGLAGPGELFF
V: TRBV6-2/TRBV6-3; J: TRBJ1-5; size: once; D: TRBD1; DNA: TGTGCCAGCAGCCTATTGGGACAGTATAGCAATCAGCCCCAGCATTTT; CDR3: CASSLLGQYSNQPQHF
V: TRBV25-1; J: TRBJ2-5; size: .; D: TRBD2; DNA: TGTGCCAGCAGTGAATACTCGGGAGCGGGGCGGGGGGAGACCCAGTACTTC; CDR3: CASSEYSGAGRGETQYF
V: TRBV7-2; J: TRBJ2-7; size: .; D: .; DNA: TGTGCCAGCAGCTCAGGGTTCCCACGGTACGAGCAGTACTTC; CDR3: CASSSGFPRYEQYF
V: TRBV19; J: TRBJ1-3; size: few; D: .; DNA: TGTGCCAGTAGTTTACCAACAGGGCGAATCTCTGGAAACACCATATATTTT; CDR3: CASSLPTGRISGNTIYF
V: TRBV18; J: TRBJ1-6; size: .; D: .; DNA: TGTGCCAGCTCACCGCGGGACCTTACTAATTCACCCCTCCACTTT; CDR3: CASSPRDLTNSPLHF
V: TRBV5-1; J: TRBJ2-5; size: few; D: .; DNA: TGCGCCAGCAGCTTGTCCGGGGATTGGGAGACCCAGTACTTC; CDR3: CASSLSGDWETQYF
V: TRBV28; J: TRBJ1-6; size: .; D: TRBD1; DNA: TGTGCCACCCAGGGACAGGGCAATTCACCCCTCCACTTT; CDR3: CATQGQGNSPLHF
V: TRBV30; J: TRBJ2-4; size: .; D: TRBD1; DNA: TGTGCCTGGTTCCCAACAGGGGCGAGGGCACAAAACATTCAGTACTTC; CDR3: CAWFPTGARAQNIQYF
V: TRBV14; J: TRBJ1-1; size: .; D: .; DNA: TGTGCCAGCAGCCCCCAAGGCAGGGGTGGCACTGAAGCTTTCTTT; CDR3: CASSPQGRGGTEAFF
V: TRBV29-1; J: TRBJ1-2; size: .; D: .; DNA: TGCAGCGTTGAATCGCGGGGTCCTAACTATGGCTACACCTTC; CDR3: CSVESRGPNYGYTF
V: TRBV5-5; J: TRBJ1-2; size: .; D: TRBD1; DNA: TGTGCCAGCAGCATGAACAGGGGGGAAGGCTACACCTTC; CDR3: CASSMNRGEGYTF